This T cell receptor (beta chain) is drawn from a study of blood T cell repertoires in COVID-19. Germline trimming cut 2 bases from V and 9 bases from J; bases unmatched to any gene: 4. Per the germline V gene, CDR1 is MNHEY and CDR2 is SVGAGI. This CDR3 is 15 amino acids long. Shortly before study entry, within 2 weeks, exposed participants had met a COVID-19 case. Sequencing was performed with immunoSEQ multiplex PCR; in TCRdb, only in-frame clones are kept and a portion is missing. The sample has about 150,000 clones; about 83% are singletons. The chain recombines TRBV6-5 with TRBJ1-6; 10 positions match TRBD1. The sequence derives from a woman aged 50 to 60 who had been exposed to COVID-19. The material sequenced was PBMCs or T cells enriched from blood (not recorded which). The DNA for the CDR3 is TGTGCCAGCAGTTACCCGGGACAGGGGACTTCACCCCTCCACTTT. Protein product: CASSYPGQGTSPLHF.